The rows below give T cell receptor beta chains drawn from one sample of a study of identical twins. MiXCR, run by TCRdb on the 5' RACE reads, gives a single entry per CDR3 protein. The sample yields approximately 670,000 distinct CDR3 sequences, around 5.7% seen once. The sequencing sample was made of naive T cells sorted from blood. These receptors were taken from a man between 18 and 29 years old in good health. CDR3s include the opening cysteine and the closing phenylalanine or tryptophan. A D gene is named only where the DNA matches it firmly. The size entry is marked missing in some rows and otherwise reads once, few, many or a size class.

j_call d_call v_call clone_size cdr3_nt cdr3_aa
TRBJ2-1 . TRBV7-8 few TGTGCCAGCAGCTCATCTCGCGGTCCCTACAATGAGCAGTTCTTC CASSSSRGPYNEQFF
TRBJ2-4 . TRBV15 . TGTGCCACCAGCCCACAGGCGGTGGAGGACATTCAGTACTTC CATSPQAVEDIQYF
TRBJ1-1 . TRBV15 many TGTGCCACCAGCAGAGAATCGGACAGCTTCAGCTTGAACACTGAAGCTTTCTTT CATSRESDSFSLNTEAFF
TRBJ2-1 TRBD2 TRBV7-9 many TGTGCCAGCAGCATAGGGGGACTAGCGGGAGATTCGAATGAGCAGTTCTTC CASSIGGLAGDSNEQFF
TRBJ1-1 . TRBV12-3/TRBV12-4 many TGTGCCAGCAGGGGGCTGGTCTCGGTCTTT CASRGLVSVF
TRBJ2-2 . TRBV18 few TGTGCCAGCTCACCACCGAATGCCCTGCTGGGCCCGAACACCGGGGAGCTGTTTTTT CASSPPNALLGPNTGELFF
TRBJ1-1 TRBD1 TRBV14 few TGTGCCAGCAGCCCCATACTTGGACAGGGATCAGCTGAAGCTTTCTTT CASSPILGQGSAEAFF
TRBJ1-1 TRBD1 TRBV25-1 . TGTGCCAGCAGTGACCCCGGACAGGCCACTGAAGCTTTCTTT CASSDPGQATEAFF
TRBJ1-1 . TRBV9 . TGTGCCAGCGCCAGCATGAACACTGAAGCTTTCTTT CASASMNTEAFF
TRBJ2-1 TRBD1 TRBV2 few TGTGCCAGCAGTCCGGACAGGCCCTACAATGAGCAGTTCTTC CASSPDRPYNEQFF
TRBJ1-1 . TRBV6-1 many TGTGCCAGCAGGGGGGTTCACCGCAGCATGAACACTGAAGCTTTCTTT CASRGVHRSMNTEAFF
TRBJ1-4 TRBD1 TRBV7-9 few TGTGCCAGCAGCCCCGGCGGACAGGGATTCGAAAAACTGTTTTTT CASSPGGQGFEKLFF
TRBJ2-5 TRBD1 TRBV6-2/TRBV6-3 . TGTGCCAGCAGTGCCCTCCGGGACAGAAAAGAGACCCAGTACTTC CASSALRDRKETQYF
TRBJ1-6 . TRBV12-3/TRBV12-4 . TGTGCCAGCAGTTTAGCCCCCAAGGGGGGCCGCGCACCCCTCCACTTT CASSLAPKGGRAPLHF
TRBJ2-3 . TRBV7-2 many TGTGCCAGCAGCGCGGACAGAGCGGGGTCTGGTACGCAGTATTTT CASSADRAGSGTQYF
TRBJ2-3 . TRBV12-3/TRBV12-4 many TGTGCCAGCAGCTCTCTAGAAGGGGTGACAGATACGCAGTATTTT CASSSLEGVTDTQYF
TRBJ1-4 TRBD1 TRBV4-2 few TGTGCCAGCAGCCAGCCGGGACAGGGACTTGAAAAACTGTTTTTT CASSQPGQGLEKLFF
TRBJ2-1 TRBD2 TRBV5-4 few TGTGCCAGCAGCTTGGGAGGGACTAGCGGACCCAATGAGCAGTTCTTC CASSLGGTSGPNEQFF
TRBJ2-3 . TRBV12-5 few TGTGCTAGTTCCCGGGACACGAGCACAGATACGCAGTATTTT CASSRDTSTDTQYF
TRBJ2-1 TRBD2 TRBV19 . TGTGCCAGTAACGGACTAGCGGGAGGGCTTGAGCAGTTCTTC CASNGLAGGLEQFF
TRBJ2-3 TRBD2 TRBV20-1 . TGCAGTGCTAGAGACGGGAGGTCCCACACAGATACGCAGTATTTT CSARDGRSHTDTQYF
TRBJ2-5 TRBD2 TRBV11-3 few TGTGCCAGCAGCTCAGCCACTAGCGGGAGGCAAGAGACCCAGTACTTC CASSSATSGRQETQYF
TRBJ1-5 TRBD1 TRBV20-1 many TGCAGTGCGAGCCGGGACAGGGGGCTGCTGGGCAATCAGCCCCAGCATTTT CSASRDRGLLGNQPQHF
TRBJ2-2 . TRBV7-3 many TGTGCCAGCAGTTTACGGGCCGGGGAGCTGTTTTTT CASSLRAGELFF
TRBJ1-2 . TRBV20-1 . TGCAGTCTTACCCCCAGGGGAGGTTTCTATGGCTACACCTTC CSLTPRGGFYGYTF
TRBJ2-6 . TRBV7-9 . TGTGCCAGCAGCTCCGTCTCGAATCCAATGAACAGGGCTGGGGCCAACGTCCTGACTTTC CASSSVSNPMNRAGANVLTF
TRBJ2-1 . TRBV11-2 few TGTGCCAGCAGCCTATTCAGGGGAAGCGGCCGCTCCTACAATGAGCAGTTCTTC CASSLFRGSGRSYNEQFF
TRBJ1-3 . TRBV20-1 many TGCAGTGCTACCCCAGGGAGGGGAAACACCATATATTTT CSATPGRGNTIYF
TRBJ2-5 TRBD2 TRBV5-4 few TGTGCCAGCAGCTTTATGGGCGGGAGAGAGACCCAGTACTTC CASSFMGGRETQYF
TRBJ1-2 . TRBV20-1 few TGCAGTGCTACGGACACACCGCACAATGGCTACACCTTC CSATDTPHNGYTF
TRBJ1-2 TRBD1 TRBV4-1 . TGCGCCAGCAGCCAAGAGTGGGGGACAGGGAACTATGGCTACACCTTC CASSQEWGTGNYGYTF
TRBJ2-1 . TRBV29-1 many TGCAGCGTTGAAAACCCAGGAAGCTCCTACAATGAGCAGTTCTTC CSVENPGSSYNEQFF
TRBJ2-5 TRBD2 TRBV20-1 many TGCAGTGCTAGAGTTCATAGCGGGAGGGCCGTAGAGACCCAGTACTTC CSARVHSGRAVETQYF
TRBJ1-2 . TRBV6-1 many TGTGCCAGCAGCCGACAGGACAGCAAATACTATGGCTACACCTTC CASSRQDSKYYGYTF
TRBJ2-6 . TRBV25-1 many TGTGCCAGCAGTTACGTCTCTGGGGCCAACGTCCTGACTTTC CASSYVSGANVLTF
TRBJ1-5 TRBD1 TRBV15 many TGTGCCACCAGCAGCCCAGGGGGGGTCCAGCCCCAGCATTTT CATSSPGGVQPQHF
TRBJ1-3 . TRBV20-1 few TGCAGTGCTAGAGATCCCCACTGGAACACCATATATTTT CSARDPHWNTIYF
TRBJ1-6 TRBD1 TRBV5-1 . TGCGCCAGCAGCCTCCGACCCTCCGGGACAGGGGATAATTCACCCCTCCACTTT CASSLRPSGTGDNSPLHF
TRBJ2-3 . TRBV12-3/TRBV12-4 . TGTGCCATCTTTAGCTACCTTACACTAAGCACAGATACGCAGTATTTT CAIFSYLTLSTDTQYF
TRBJ1-2 . TRBV4-2 many TGTGCCAGCAGCCAAGATTGGCAGGAAGTCTATGGCTACACCTTC CASSQDWQEVYGYTF
TRBJ1-2 . TRBV11-2 few TGTGCCAGCAGCTTAGTTTCCCCCGGGCCCGGAGGGAGTTATGGCTACACCTTC CASSLVSPGPGGSYGYTF
TRBJ1-2 . TRBV3-1 . TGTGCCAGCAGCCAAGGGAAGAGGAATGGCTACACCTTC CASSQGKRNGYTF
TRBJ1-1 . TRBV4-2 many TGTGCCAGCAGCCAAGAACAGCGGCTGGGGGCTGAAGCTTTCTTT CASSQEQRLGAEAFF
TRBJ1-5 TRBD1 TRBV20-1 few TGCAGTGCTAGAGGAGGGGACAGGGGGCTAAGTCAGCCCCAGCATTTT CSARGGDRGLSQPQHF
TRBJ2-2 TRBD2 TRBV6-2/TRBV6-3 . TGTGCCAGCAGTTACTCTAGCGGGAGACCGAACACCGGGGGGCTGTTTTTT CASSYSSGRPNTGGLFF
TRBJ1-1 . TRBV5-1 . TGCGCCAGCAGCTTGGCCCATGGACAGCTTGAAGCTTTCTTT CASSLAHGQLEAFF
TRBJ2-1 . TRBV29-1 many TGCAGCGGCAGGGGAAGGTTGGCCTACAATGAGCAGTTCTTC CSGRGRLAYNEQFF
TRBJ2-1 TRBD2 TRBV5-1 few TGCGCCAGCAGCCCCTCCGCTAGCGGATACAATGAGCAGTTCTTC CASSPSASGYNEQFF
TRBJ2-5 . TRBV7-7 many TGTGCCAGCAGCTTTCAGCGAGACTTCCAAGAGACCCAGTACTTC CASSFQRDFQETQYF
TRBJ2-1 TRBD2 TRBV9 few TGTGCCAGCAGCGTGGGGACTAGCGGGAGTAGTGAGCAGTTCTTC CASSVGTSGSSEQFF
TRBJ2-5 TRBD2 TRBV12-3/TRBV12-4 many TGTGCCAGCAGCGGACTAGCGGGAGTCATTTCAGAGACCCAGTACTTC CASSGLAGVISETQYF
TRBJ2-7 TRBD2 TRBV10-3 many TGTGCCATCAGTAAGACTAGCGGGACCTACGAGCAGTACTTC CAISKTSGTYEQYF
TRBJ2-1 TRBD2 TRBV18 few TGTGCCAGCTCACCGCCGCCGGGACTAGCGGGAAGGTATGAGCAGTTCTTC CASSPPPGLAGRYEQFF
TRBJ2-1 TRBD2 TRBV24-1 . TGTGCCACCAGTGAGCAAGGACTAGCGGGAGTCCACAATGAGCAGTTCTTC CATSEQGLAGVHNEQFF
TRBJ2-1 TRBD1 TRBV7-8 few TGTGCCAGCAGCTCTTCGACAGGGGGAGAATACAATGAGCAGTTCTTC CASSSSTGGEYNEQFF
TRBJ1-5 . TRBV20-1 . TGCAGTGCTAGAGATCACCCCCGTATCGATAACAATCAGCCCCAGCATTTT CSARDHPRIDNNQPQHF
TRBJ2-3 . TRBV15 many TGTGCCACCAGCAGAGCTCCCACAGATACGCAGTATTTT CATSRAPTDTQYF
TRBJ2-5 TRBD2 TRBV30 . TGTGCCTGGGGTTCTAGCGGGAGAGCGGTGGAGACCCAGTACTTC CAWGSSGRAVETQYF
TRBJ2-7 TRBD2 TRBV4-2 many TGTGCCAGCAGCCAAACAGGGACTAGCGGGAGCTACGAGCAGTACTTC CASSQTGTSGSYEQYF